One and the same sample provided the 10 T cell receptor beta chains below, sequenced in a study of early T cells in non-severe SARS-CoV-2 infection (dated by TCRdb to the early 2020s). The library was prepared using 5' RACE. TCRdb shows the sequencer as NextSeq 500. TCRdb trimmed public reads at Q25 via fastp, called clones via MiXCR and kept in-frame beta chains. Entries that share a CDR3 protein sequence are merged under the most common genes and DNA. In this sample the table shows more than 65,000 distinct CDR3 sequences, over 10% of which occur a single time. Of the sample, approximately 1.1% is held by the ten largest clones. Input material: whole blood. The receptor source for this set is an adult who was a healthcare worker with PCR-confirmed SARS-CoV-2 infection or an uninfected control (not recorded which).

This clonotype was seen at least ten times. The gene calls are TRBV19 and TRBJ2-7; 11 bases map to TRBD2. The germline V gene has CDR1 LNHDA and CDR2 SQIVND (reference sequence). The CDR3 consists of 16 residues. V gave up 4 bases and J gave up 4 bases; unmatched junction bases: 9. The CDR3 bases are TGTGCCAGTAGTAGACATCTAGCGGGAGGAATTTACGAGCAGTACTTC. This codes for CASSRHLAGGIYEQYF.

The chain couples TRBV12-3 or TRBV12-4 to TRBJ2-3; tentatively, D is TRBD2 (5 bases). The CDR3 covers 17 residues. Trimming stripped 6 bases from V and 5 bases from J, with 24 bases between. CDR3 loop: CASSISPAAGRGDTQYF. CDR3 bases: TGTGCCAGCAGCATTAGTCCGGCGGCGGGCAGAGGAGATACGCAGTATTTT.

The rearrangement links TRBV3-1 to TRBJ2-5; D not resolved. V dropped 0 bases and J dropped 5 bases, with 10 bases sitting between them. CDR3 length equals 14 residues. The germline gives CDR1 LGHDT, CDR2 YNNKEL (reference sequence). CDR3 nucleotide sequence: TGTGCCAGCAGCCAAGATGTGGGAATGGAGACCCAGTACTTC. This codes for CASSQDVGMETQYF.

The CDR3 DNA is TGTGCCAGCAGCCGAGCGGGAGGATCCCACAATGAGCAGTTCTTC. This encodes CASSRAGGSHNEQFF. This chain links TRBV28 with TRBJ2-1, with 9 bases aligning to TRBD2. The germline V gene encodes CDR1 MDHEN and CDR2 SYDVKM. V lost 6 bases, J lost 5 bases, and 8 bases stayed unmatched. This CDR3 comprises 15 residues.

The chain joins TRBV7-2 to TRBJ2-7, with TRBD1 matching over 9 bases. The CDR3 is made up of 13 amino acids. V lost 4 bases and J lost 4; bases outside the gene matches: 2. Germline CDR1 reads SGHTA; CDR2 reads FQGNSA. The CDR3 sequence: CASSWDRDYEQYF. CDR3 in DNA: TGTGCCAGCAGCTGGGACAGGGATTACGAGCAGTACTTC. The variable domain in full, with the rest retrieved from reference TRBV7-2 and TRBJ2-7, is GAGVSQSPSNKVTEKGKDVELRCDPISGHTALYWYRQSLGQGLEFLIYFQGNSAPDKSGLPSDRFSAERTGGSVSTLTIQRTQQEDSAVYLCASSWDRDYEQYFGPGTRLTVT.

The genes are TRBV29-1 and TRBJ2-7; 7 nucleotides align to TRBD1. The CDR3 consists of 12 residues. V gave up 6 bases and J gave up 3 bases; unmatched junction bases: 5. The germline V gene encodes CDR1 SQVTM and CDR2 ANQGSEA. The CDR3 protein is CSVTGQNYEQYF. Written as DNA, the CDR3 is TGCAGCGTGACGGGACAGAACTACGAGCAGTACTTC.

This clonotype has only a few counts. The chain has TRBV7-6 and TRBJ2-1; D tentatively fits TRBD1 or TRBD2 (5 bases each). V lost 1 base and J 3 bases, leaving 10 bases between the germline ends. CDR3 length: 15 residues. Per germline, CDR1 SGHVS and CDR2 FNYEAQ. The CDR3 DNA reads TGTGCCAGCAGCTTAGGGGGGACCGACTACAATGAGCAGTTCTTC. It yields the protein CASSLGGTDYNEQFF.

The chain is built from TRBV7-9 and TRBJ2-5; possibly TRBD2 for D (5 bases). The germline V and J ends were trimmed by 8 bases and 3 bases, with 13 bases remaining between them. Germline V gives CDR1 SEHNR, CDR2 FQNEAQ (reference sequence). The CDR3 runs to 13 residues. The CDR3 sequence is CASGVQEEETQYF. In DNA form, the CDR3 reads TGTGCCAGCGGGGTTCAGGAGGAAGAGACCCAGTACTTC.

This clonotype was counted at least ten times. The rearrangement uses TRBV5-1 and TRBJ2-3, with D possibly TRBD1 on 6 matching bases. The germline V gene encodes CDR1 SGHRS and CDR2 YFSETQ. CDR3 length: 18 amino acids. The V gene lost 4 bases and the J gene lost 2 bases, with 23 bases spanning the gap. The CDR3 is CASSQRVGTLPDTDTQYF. As DNA, the CDR3 is TGCGCCAGCAGCCAGAGAGTAGGGACACTCCCCGACACAGATACGCAGTATTTT.

The sample holds a few counts of this clonotype. The genes are TRBV6-2 or TRBV6-3 and TRBJ2-5; D uncertain. This CDR3 is built from 13 residues. Trimming took 4 bases from V and 5 from J, leaving 11 bases between them. Per the germline V gene, CDR1 is MNHEY and CDR2 is SVGEGT. Here the CDR3 reads CASSSFNVETQYF. For the CDR3, the DNA is TGTGCCAGCAGTTCCTTCAACGTTGAGACCCAGTACTTC.